The TCR beta chain under discussion was sequenced for a study of T cell responses to AZD1222 COVID-19 vaccine. CDR3 length: 14 residues. Trimming took off 4 bases at V and 3 bases at J, with 13 bases between the two ends. Germline V gene sequence: CDR1 MNHEY, CDR2 SVGAGI. TCRdb keeps only in-frame clones here, not all; method: immunoSEQ multiplex PCR. The profile shows about 74,000 clones, roughly 90% of them singletons. In its sample, this clone was seen once. Source: peripheral blood, taken 28 days after the second AZD1222 dose. This chain links TRBV6-5 with TRBJ2-7; D is ambiguous. This receptor was obtained from an adult who received the AZD1222 COVID-19 vaccine. The CDR3 DNA reads TGTGCCAGCAGTTCCCCCCGCCTTTTCTACGAGCAGTACTTC. Protein: CASSSPRLFYEQYF.